Presented here are 10 T cell receptor beta chains from one specimen sequenced in a study of breast tumors, draining lymph nodes, adjacent tissues. TCRdb ran MiXCR on the multiplex PCR reads and lists one entry per CDR3 protein. The data contain over 250,000 distinct CDR3 sequences, roughly 31% of them seen just once; the ten biggest clones take up approximately 1%. The lymph nodes were axillary draining lymph nodes from breast cancer patients. The sample taken for sequencing was axillary lymph node tissue. The receptors derive from a female donor with breast cancer. Some clones in this sample may be carry-over from other donors' samples.

The chain links TRBV7-2 to TRBJ2-2, with TRBD2 identical over 12 bases. The V gene end was trimmed by 5 bases and the J gene end by 8 bases; junction bases not matched to a gene: 18. From germline, CDR1 is SGHTA and CDR2 FQGNSA. The CDR3 totals 19 residues. CDR3: CASSGVLAGGPTTRGELFF. The DNA of the CDR3 is TGTGCCAGCAGCGGAGTTCTAGCGGGAGGGCCTACTACCCGGGGGGAGCTGTTTTTT.

The J gene is TRBJ1-2, the V gene TRBV20-1; TRBD1 aligns across 7 bases. CDR3 length: 14 residues. V lost 4 bases, J lost 4 bases, and 9 bases stayed unmatched. Per germline, CDR1 DFQATT and CDR2 SNEGSKA (reference sequence). The CDR3 DNA reads as TGCAGTGCTATTGACCTGACAGGGCTCTATGGCTACACCTTC. Amino acid sequence: CSAIDLTGLYGYTF.

This clonotype turned up a few times. This chain connects TRBV28 to TRBJ1-4, with D unresolved. The germline CDR1 and CDR2 sequences are MDHEN and SYDVKM. This CDR3 has 16 amino acids. Trimming removed 6 bases from V and 3 bases from J, with 17 bases in between. CDR3 in DNA: TGTGCCAGCAGGGCGACCCTCCGTCTATCTAATGAAAAACTGTTTTTT. Amino acids: CASRATLRLSNEKLFF.

This clonotype was seen many times. V and J are TRBV5-1 and TRBJ2-5, with TRBD1 as a possible D gene (6 bases). CDR3 size: 14 residues. The V gene lost 4 bases and the J gene lost 1 base, with 11 bases spanning the gap. CDR1 is SGHRS, CDR2 YFSETQ, per germline. In DNA, the CDR3 is TGCGCCAGCAGCCGGTTGGGGGCCCAAGAGACCCAGTACTTC. Amino acid sequence: CASSRLGAQETQYF.

The chain joins TRBV20-1 to TRBJ2-4, with D tentatively TRBD2 (5 bases). CDR3 length: 16 amino acids. With 3 bases removed from V and 1 base from J, the gap between germline ends came to 16 bases. CDR1 and CDR2 from the germline V gene are DFQATT and SNEGSKA (reference sequence). The CDR3: CSASPTRLRAKNIQYF. The DNA for the CDR3 is TGCAGTGCTAGCCCTACTAGGTTAAGGGCCAAAAACATTCAGTACTTC.

This rearrangement joins TRBV19 to TRBJ2-6; TRBD1 aligns across 10 bases. This CDR3 is 16 amino acids long. Trimming removed 5 bases from V and 5 bases from J; junction bases left unmatched: 6. Germline values: CDR1 LNHDA, CDR2 SQIVND (reference sequence). As DNA, the CDR3 is TGTGCCAGTAGTCGGACAGGGGGATCTAGGGCCAACGTCCTGACTTTC. Encoded protein: CASSRTGGSRANVLTF.

Notes on this clonotype: A much larger clone lies a single base off, so this may be a read error. The gene calls are TRBV6-1 and TRBJ2-7; TRBD2 matches 9 bases. CDR1 and CDR2 (germline): MNHNS, SASEGT. With V trimmed by 5 bases and J by 3 bases, 11 bases remained unmatched. This CDR3 region has 16 residues. This chain's CDR3 is CASSQLAGLAFYEQYF. CDR3 bases: TGTGCCAGCAGTCAATTGGCGGGACTAGCCTTCTACGAGCAGTACTTC.

Comment on this clonotype: A much larger clonotype is one base distant, so this may be a read error. The chain is built from TRBV12-3 or TRBV12-4 and TRBJ2-1, with 7 bases lining up with TRBD2. CDR3 length: 14 residues. The CDR3 sequence: CASSLPQGTTEQLF. For the CDR3, the DNA is TGTGCCAGCAGTTTACCCCAAGGGACTACCGAGCAGCTCTTC.

In its sample, this clonotype was seen a few times. A much larger clone differs by one base, so this may be a read error. This sequence joins TRBV9 and TRBJ2-7; D might be TRBD1 (5 bases). CDR3 size: 14 residues. Looked up from germline, CDR1 is SGDLS and CDR2 is YYNGEE. The CDR3 is CASSPRQGSYEQSF. In DNA, the CDR3 is TGTGCCAGCAGCCCCCGTCAGGGCTCCTACGAGCAGTCCTTC. Based on the CDR3 plus reference TRBV9 and TRBJ2-7, the full variable domain is DSGVTQTPKHLITATGQRVTLRCSPRSGDLSVYWYQQSLDQGLQFLIQYYNGEERAKGNILERFSAQQFPDLHSELNLSSLELGDSALYFCASSPRQGSYEQSFGPGTRLTVT.

This clonotype was counted many times. The chain uses TRBV11-2 and TRBJ1-5, with no clear D. Trimming shortened V by 5 bases and J by 1 base, and 12 bases separated the two germline ends. CDR1 SGHAT and CDR2 FQNNGV come from the germline V gene. The CDR3 is 15 amino acids. The CDR3 reads CASSQNSGSNQPQHF. The CDR3, as DNA: TGTGCCAGCAGCCAAAACTCGGGCAGCAATCAGCCCCAGCATTTT.